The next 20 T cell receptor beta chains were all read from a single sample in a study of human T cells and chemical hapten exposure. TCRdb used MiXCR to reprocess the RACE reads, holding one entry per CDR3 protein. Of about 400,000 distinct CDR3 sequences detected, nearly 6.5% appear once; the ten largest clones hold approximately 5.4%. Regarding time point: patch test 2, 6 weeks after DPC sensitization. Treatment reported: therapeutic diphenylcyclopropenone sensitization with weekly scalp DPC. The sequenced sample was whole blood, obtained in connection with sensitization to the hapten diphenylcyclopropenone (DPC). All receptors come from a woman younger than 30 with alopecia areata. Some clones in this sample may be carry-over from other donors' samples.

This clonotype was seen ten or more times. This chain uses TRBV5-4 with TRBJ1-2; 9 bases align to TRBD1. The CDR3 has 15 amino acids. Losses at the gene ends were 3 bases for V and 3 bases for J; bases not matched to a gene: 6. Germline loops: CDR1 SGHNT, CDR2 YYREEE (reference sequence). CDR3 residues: CASSSPGQGHYGYTF. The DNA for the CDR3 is TGTGCCAGCAGCTCCCCGGGACAGGGTCACTATGGCTACACCTTC.

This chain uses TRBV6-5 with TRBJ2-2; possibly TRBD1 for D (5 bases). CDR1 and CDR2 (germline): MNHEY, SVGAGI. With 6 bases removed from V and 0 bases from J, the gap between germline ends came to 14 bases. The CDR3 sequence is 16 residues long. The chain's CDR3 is CASRPWTPTNTGELFF. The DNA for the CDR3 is TGTGCCAGCAGGCCTTGGACACCCACGAACACCGGGGAGCTGTTTTTT.

CDR3 sequence reads: CASRPLEGAEAFF. The CDR3 DNA is TGCGCCAGCAGACCGCTTGAAGGCGCTGAAGCTTTCTTT. The V and J genes are TRBV5-1 and TRBJ1-1; no clear D. Deletions cut 5 bases from V and 6 bases from J, with 14 bases between. The CDR3 is made up of 13 amino acids. The germline V gene has CDR1 SGHRS and CDR2 YFSETQ.

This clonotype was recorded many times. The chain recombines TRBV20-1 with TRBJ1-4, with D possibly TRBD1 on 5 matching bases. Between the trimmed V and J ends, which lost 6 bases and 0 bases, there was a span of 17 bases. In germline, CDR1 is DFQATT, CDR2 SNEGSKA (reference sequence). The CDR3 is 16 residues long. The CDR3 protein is CSARQISSATNEKLFF. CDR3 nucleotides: TGCAGTGCCCGACAGATTAGTTCGGCAACTAATGAAAAACTGTTTTTT.

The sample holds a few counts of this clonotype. DNA of the CDR3: TGTGCCAGCAGTTTAGGTCAACCATCCAACGTCCTGACTTTC. Protein sequence: CASSLGQPSNVLTF. The J gene is TRBJ2-6, the V gene TRBV12-3 or TRBV12-4, with D unresolved. The CDR3 is 14 residues long. With 1 base removed from V and 8 bases from J, the gap between germline ends came to 9 bases.

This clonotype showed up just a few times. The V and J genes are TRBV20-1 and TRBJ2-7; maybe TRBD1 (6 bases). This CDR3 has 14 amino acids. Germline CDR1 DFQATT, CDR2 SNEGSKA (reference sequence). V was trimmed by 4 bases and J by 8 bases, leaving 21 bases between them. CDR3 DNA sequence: TGCAGTGCTACCACCCGCGACACAGGGATCCAGCAGTACTTC. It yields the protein CSATTRDTGIQQYF.

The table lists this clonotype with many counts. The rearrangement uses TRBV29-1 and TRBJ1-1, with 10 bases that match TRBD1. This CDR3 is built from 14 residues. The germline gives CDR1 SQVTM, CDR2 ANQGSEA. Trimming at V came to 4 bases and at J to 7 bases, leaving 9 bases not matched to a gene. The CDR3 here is CSVGSRTGGNEAFF. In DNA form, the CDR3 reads TGCAGCGTTGGTTCCAGGACAGGGGGGAATGAAGCTTTCTTT.

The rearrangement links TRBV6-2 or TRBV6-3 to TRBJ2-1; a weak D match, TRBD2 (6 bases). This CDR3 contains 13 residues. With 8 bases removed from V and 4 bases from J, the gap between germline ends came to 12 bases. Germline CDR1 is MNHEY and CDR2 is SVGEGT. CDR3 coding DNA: TGTGCCAGCTCGCCGGGGGTATACAATGAGCAGTTCTTC. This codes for CASSPGVYNEQFF.

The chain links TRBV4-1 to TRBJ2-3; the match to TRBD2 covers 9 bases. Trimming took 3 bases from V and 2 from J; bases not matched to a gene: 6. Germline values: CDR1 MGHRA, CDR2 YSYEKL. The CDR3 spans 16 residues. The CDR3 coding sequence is TGCGCCAGCAGCCATCTACTAGCGGGCCTCACAGATACGCAGTATTTT. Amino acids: CASSHLLAGLTDTQYF.

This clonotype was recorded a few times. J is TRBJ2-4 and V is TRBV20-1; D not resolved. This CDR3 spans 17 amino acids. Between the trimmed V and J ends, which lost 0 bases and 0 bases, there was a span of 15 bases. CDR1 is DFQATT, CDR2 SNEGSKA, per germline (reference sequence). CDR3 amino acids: CSARDIQRRLAKNIQYF. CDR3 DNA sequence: TGCAGTGCTAGAGATATACAGAGACGCCTAGCCAAAAACATTCAGTACTTC.

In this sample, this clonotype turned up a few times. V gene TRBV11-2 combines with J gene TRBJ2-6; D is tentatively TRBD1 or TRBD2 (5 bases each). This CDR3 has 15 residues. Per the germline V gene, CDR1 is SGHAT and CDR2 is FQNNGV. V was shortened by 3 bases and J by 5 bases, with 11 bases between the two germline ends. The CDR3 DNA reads TGTGCCAGCAGCTTGACGAGGGGCAGGGCCAACGTCCTGACTTTC. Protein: CASSLTRGRANVLTF.

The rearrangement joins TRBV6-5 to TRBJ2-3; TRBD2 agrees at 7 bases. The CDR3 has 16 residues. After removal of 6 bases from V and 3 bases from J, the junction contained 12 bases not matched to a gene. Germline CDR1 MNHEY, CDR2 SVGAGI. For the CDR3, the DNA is TGTGCCAGCAGACGTACTGGAGGACTAGAAACAGATACGCAGTATTTT. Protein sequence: CASRRTGGLETDTQYF.

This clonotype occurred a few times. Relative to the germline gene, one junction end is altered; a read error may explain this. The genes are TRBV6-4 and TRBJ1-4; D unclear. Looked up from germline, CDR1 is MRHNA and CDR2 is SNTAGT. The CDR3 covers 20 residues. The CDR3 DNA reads TGTGCCAGCAGTTACTCCCCAGGCGCAGTGCAGGCTGCAACTAATGAAAAACTGTTTTTT. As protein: CASSYSPGAVQAATNEKLFF.

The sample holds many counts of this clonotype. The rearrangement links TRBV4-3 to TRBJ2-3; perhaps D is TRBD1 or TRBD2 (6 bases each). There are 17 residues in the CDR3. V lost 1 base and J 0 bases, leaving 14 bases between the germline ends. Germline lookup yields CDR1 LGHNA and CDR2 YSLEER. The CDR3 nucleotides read TGCGCCAGCAGCCAAGGGACCGGGGGCGGGAGCACAGATACGCAGTATTTT. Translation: CASSQGTGGGSTDTQYF.

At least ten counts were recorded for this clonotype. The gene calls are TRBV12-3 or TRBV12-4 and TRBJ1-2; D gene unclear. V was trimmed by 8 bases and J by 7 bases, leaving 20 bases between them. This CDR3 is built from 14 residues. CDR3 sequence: CASLREMGIGGYTF. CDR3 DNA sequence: TGTGCCAGCCTTAGGGAGATGGGCATTGGTGGCTACACCTTC.

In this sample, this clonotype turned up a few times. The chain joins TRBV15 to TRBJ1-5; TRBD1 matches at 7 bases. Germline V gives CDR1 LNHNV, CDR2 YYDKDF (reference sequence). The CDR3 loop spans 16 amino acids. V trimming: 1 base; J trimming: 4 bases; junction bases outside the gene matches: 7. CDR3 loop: CATSRAPQGVNQPQHF. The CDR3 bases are TGTGCCACCAGCAGAGCCCCCCAGGGGGTAAATCAGCCCCAGCATTTT.

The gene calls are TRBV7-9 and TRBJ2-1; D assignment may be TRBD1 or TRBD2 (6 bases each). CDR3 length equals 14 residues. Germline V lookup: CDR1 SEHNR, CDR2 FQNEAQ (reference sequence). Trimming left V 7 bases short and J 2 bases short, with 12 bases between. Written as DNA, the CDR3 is TGTGCCAGCAAGGGGGGCGGGACCTACAATGAGCAGTTCTTC. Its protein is CASKGGGTYNEQFF.

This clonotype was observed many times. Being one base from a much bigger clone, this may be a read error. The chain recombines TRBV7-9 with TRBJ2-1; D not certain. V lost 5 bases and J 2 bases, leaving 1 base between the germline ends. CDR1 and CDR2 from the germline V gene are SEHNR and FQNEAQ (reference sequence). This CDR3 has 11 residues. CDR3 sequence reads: CASSAYNEQFF. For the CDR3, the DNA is TGTGCCAGCAGCGCCTACAATGAGCAGTTCTTC.

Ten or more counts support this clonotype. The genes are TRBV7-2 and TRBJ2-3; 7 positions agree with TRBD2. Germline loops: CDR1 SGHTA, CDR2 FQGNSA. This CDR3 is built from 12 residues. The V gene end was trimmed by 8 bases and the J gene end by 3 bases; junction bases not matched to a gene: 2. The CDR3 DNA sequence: TGTGCCAGCGAACTAGCGACAGATACGCAGTATTTT. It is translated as CASELATDTQYF.

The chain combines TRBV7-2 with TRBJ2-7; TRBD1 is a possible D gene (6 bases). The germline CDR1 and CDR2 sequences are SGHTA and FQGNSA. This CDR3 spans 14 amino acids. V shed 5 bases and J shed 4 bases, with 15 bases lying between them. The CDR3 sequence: CASSPQGGNYEQYF. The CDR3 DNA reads TGTGCCAGCAGCCCACAGGGCGGAAATTACGAGCAGTACTTC.